Presented here are 29 T cell receptor beta chains from one specimen sequenced in a study of blood T cell repertoires in COVID-19. Clones were sequenced by immunoSEQ multiplex PCR, and TCRdb holds only the in-frame ones, with some missing. The sample comprises around 300,000 clones, over 75% of which are singletons, and 10% to 15% rests with the top ten. Source material: peripheral blood. These receptors were obtained from a human donor in a cohort sampled during active COVID-19.

This chain joins TRBV14 and TRBJ2-2; TRBD1 matches at 7 bases. V trimming: 6 bases; J trimming: 6 bases; junction bases outside the gene matches: 13. Germline CDR1 is SGHDN and CDR2 is FVKESK. The CDR3 contains 16 residues. DNA of the CDR3: TGTGCCAGCAGACGATACACCGGGACAGCGGCCGGGGAGCTGTTTTTT. As protein: CASRRYTGTAAGELFF.

The V gene is TRBV30, the J gene TRBJ2-7; 7 bases map to TRBD2. Trimming removed 3 bases from V and 1 base from J; junction bases left unmatched: 12. Germline CDR1 GTSNPN, CDR2 SVGIG (reference sequence). The length of the CDR3 is 16 residues. This chain's CDR3 is CAWSPSWGGTSYEQYF. The CDR3 DNA follows: TGTGCCTGGAGCCCGAGCTGGGGGGGTACGTCCTACGAGCAGTACTTC.

V usage is TRBV29-1 and J usage is TRBJ2-1, with TRBD2 as a possible D gene (6 bases). Looked up from germline, CDR1 is SQVTM and CDR2 is ANQGSEA. The CDR3 runs 14 residues. The germline V and J ends were trimmed by 2 bases and 0 bases, with 8 bases remaining between them. For the CDR3, the DNA is TGCAGCGTTGAACCCGGGAGCTCCTACAATGAGCAGTTCTTC. This sequence encodes CSVEPGSSYNEQFF.

V and J are TRBV6-2 or TRBV6-3 and TRBJ2-3; 9 bases match TRBD1. CDR3 length: 21 residues. V was pared by 0 bases and J by 2 bases, with 18 bases of the junction left unmatched. Germline V gives CDR1 MNHEY, CDR2 SVGEGT. CDR3 residues: CASSYSLIRRDRVSSTDTQYF. The DNA of the CDR3 is TGTGCCAGCAGTTACTCGCTGATACGCCGGGACAGGGTATCCTCCACAGATACGCAGTATTTT.

The rearrangement links TRBV19 to TRBJ2-3; 8 nucleotides agree with TRBD1. With 2 bases clipped from V and 5 bases from J, the junction kept 3 bases outside the gene matches. The V gene's germline CDR1 is LNHDA and CDR2 SQIVND (reference sequence). The CDR3 covers 14 residues. CDR3 sequence (DNA): TGTGCCAGTAGTATACAGGGGGCGCGAGATACGCAGTATTTT. Translated: CASSIQGARDTQYF.

J is TRBJ1-3 and V is TRBV12-3 or TRBV12-4; D call uncertain. Trimming stripped 7 bases from V and 1 base from J, with 8 bases between. This CDR3 is built from 13 residues. The CDR3 sequence is CASTHGSGNTIYF. Here the CDR3 DNA reads TGTGCCAGCACGCACGGGTCTGGAAACACCATATATTTT.

The genes are TRBV24-1 and TRBJ2-1; 7 nucleotides agree with TRBD2. CDR3 length: 17 amino acids. Germline CDR1 is KGHDR and CDR2 is SFDVKD. Losses at the gene ends were 4 bases for V and 5 bases for J; bases not matched to a gene: 13. In DNA form, the CDR3 reads TGTGCCACCAGTGACCATACCGCGTGGCGGGGGAACAATGAGCAGTTCTTC. Translated, it gives CATSDHTAWRGNNEQFF.

The V and J genes are TRBV14 and TRBJ2-1, with 13 bases identical to TRBD2. The CDR3 spans 17 residues. Germline loops: CDR1 SGHDN, CDR2 FVKESK. V dropped 0 bases and J dropped 7; count of bases not matched to a gene: 6. CDR3 sequence reads: CASSQDRGLAGLNEQFF. In DNA, the CDR3 is TGTGCCAGCAGCCAAGATCGGGGACTAGCGGGACTTAATGAGCAGTTCTTC.

The gene calls are TRBV3-1 (or the pseudogene TRBV3-2) and TRBJ1-6; D is perhaps TRBD1 (5 bases). The V and J ends lost 3 bases and 3 bases respectively, with 9 bases between them. Germline V gene sequence: CDR1 LGHDT, CDR2 YNNKEL (reference sequence). This CDR3 contains 15 residues. CDR3 nucleotides: TGTGCCAGCAGCCAGGCGGGGGGCTATAATTCACCCCTCCACTTT. Protein: CASSQAGGYNSPLHF.

V usage is TRBV6-4 and J usage is TRBJ2-1, with 8 bases identical to TRBD1. Trimming at V came to 0 bases and at J to 1 base, leaving 17 bases not matched to a gene. The CDR3 has 21 residues. CDR1 MRHNA and CDR2 SNTAGT come from the germline V gene. CDR3 sequence (DNA): TGTGCCAGCAGTGACTCCACGGGTGACAGGGGCGTTCGTAAGTCCTACAATGAGCAGTTCTTC. Protein product: CASSDSTGDRGVRKSYNEQFF.

This chain links TRBV2 with TRBJ1-2; possibly TRBD1 for D (5 bases). Germline-derived CDR1 and CDR2 are SNHLY and FYNNEI. V shed 2 bases and J shed 8 bases, with 9 bases lying between them. The CDR3 is made up of 12 amino acids. The CDR3 nucleotides read TGTGCCAGCAGTGAACGGGGGGTCGGCTACACCTTC. Protein product: CASSERGVGYTF.

This chain joins TRBV6-5 and TRBJ2-1, with no clear D. V was pared by 9 bases and J by 9 bases, with 12 bases between. CDR3 length equals 11 residues. CDR1 and CDR2 (germline): MNHEY, SVGAGI. The CDR3 region is CASSRSSEQFF. The CDR3, as DNA: TGTGCCAGTTCCCGCTCGAGTGAGCAGTTCTTC.

This chain uses TRBV19 with TRBJ1-5, with 7 nucleotides matching TRBD1. Germline V CDR1 and CDR2: LNHDA, SQIVND (reference sequence). There are 15 residues in the CDR3. V lost 9 bases and J lost 4; bases outside the gene matches: 12. The CDR3 spells CASQPRTGRNQPQHF. For the CDR3, the DNA is TGTGCCAGCCAACCCAGGACAGGTAGGAATCAGCCCCAGCATTTT.

This chain connects TRBV19 to TRBJ1-1, with 8 positions matching TRBD1. Per germline, CDR1 LNHDA and CDR2 SQIVND (reference sequence). This CDR3 is built from 14 residues. The V segment lost 6 bases and the J segment 5 bases; nucleotides outside the gene matches: 8. CDR3 in DNA: TGTGCCAGTAGCCCGGGACAGGATTGGACTGAAGCTTTCTTT. Translated, it gives CASSPGQDWTEAFF.

V is TRBV15 and J is TRBJ2-5; D might be TRBD2 (5 bases). Germline V gives CDR1 LNHNV, CDR2 YYDKDF (reference sequence). CDR3 size: 14 residues. V was clipped by 4 bases and J by 5 bases, with 14 bases between them. The CDR3 sequence: CATSNLGRAETQYF. In DNA, the CDR3 is TGTGCCACCAGCAATTTAGGGCGGGCGGAGACCCAGTACTTC.

The V and J genes are TRBV7-9 and TRBJ2-2; possibly TRBD1 for D (5 bases). Between the trimmed V and J ends, which lost 5 bases and 0 bases, there was a span of 13 bases. This CDR3 contains 16 residues. Germline lookup yields CDR1 SEHNR and CDR2 FQNEAQ (reference sequence). The CDR3: CASSRRAESNTGELFF. CDR3 nucleotide sequence: TGTGCCAGCAGCCGCAGGGCGGAGTCGAACACCGGGGAGCTGTTTTTT.

The chain has TRBV5-1 and TRBJ2-1; TRBD2 matches 15 bases. V lost 6 bases, J lost 8 bases, and 15 bases stayed unmatched. Germline V gene lookup returns CDR1 SGHRS and CDR2 YFSETQ. The CDR3 runs 18 residues. The chain's CDR3 is CASNPGLAGGSGGDEQFF. The DNA for the CDR3 is TGCGCCAGCAACCCCGGACTAGCGGGAGGGAGTGGCGGTGATGAGCAGTTCTTC.

This clone was recorded once. This chain links TRBV30 with TRBJ2-2; a weak D match, TRBD1 (6 bases). The CDR3 runs to 15 residues. Per germline, CDR1 GTSNPN and CDR2 SVGIG (reference sequence). Trimming pared 7 bases from V and 1 base from J, leaving 16 bases between. This CDR3 is CASATGSGNTGELFF. CDR3 nucleotides: TGTGCCTCCGCCACAGGGTCGGGGAACACCGGGGAGCTGTTTTTT.

This clone was observed a handful of times. CDR3 DNA sequence: TGTGCCAGCTCCGGGTGGGAGGGGATCGGCGAGCAGTACTTC. The encoded protein is CASSGWEGIGEQYF. V usage is TRBV7-9 and J usage is TRBJ2-7, with 7 bases that match TRBD2. CDR1 is SEHNR, CDR2 FQNEAQ, per germline (reference sequence). J was trimmed by 6 bases and V by 8 bases; bases with no gene match: 13. There are 14 residues in the CDR3.

The V and J genes are TRBV18 and TRBJ1-2, with 9 bases lining up with TRBD1. The CDR3 extends over 15 amino acids. Per germline, CDR1 KGHSH and CDR2 LQKENI. The V segment lost 0 bases and the J segment 8 bases; nucleotides outside the gene matches: 7. CDR3 in DNA: TGTGCCAGCTCACCACCGGGACAGGGAGTCTTCGGCTACACCTTC. Translation: CASSPPGQGVFGYTF.

This clone was observed a single time. The V call is TRBV6-5, the J call TRBJ2-2; D call uncertain. Germline CDR1 is MNHEY and CDR2 is SVGAGI. The CDR3 has 12 residues. Trimming removed 8 bases from V and 6 bases from J, with 10 bases in between. The CDR3: CASARESGELFF. For the CDR3, the DNA is TGTGCCAGCGCCCGAGAGTCCGGGGAGCTGTTTTTT.

Of note for this clone: The same CDR3 also results from other DNA sequences found in this sample. The V and J genes are TRBV18 and TRBJ1-1; 7 bases fit TRBD1. CDR3 length equals 14 residues. Germline-derived CDR1 and CDR2 are KGHSH and LQKENI. Trimming took 1 base from V and 5 from J; bases not matched to a gene: 4. CDR3: CASSPQGAGTEAFF. The CDR3 DNA reads TGTGCCAGCTCACCACAGGGGGCAGGGACTGAAGCTTTCTTT.

V usage is TRBV27 and J usage is TRBJ1-5; D gene ambiguous. Looked up from germline, CDR1 is MNHEY and CDR2 is SMNVEV (reference sequence). This CDR3 is 13 amino acids long. V was shortened by 3 bases and J by 9 bases, with 12 bases between the two germline ends. CDR3 DNA sequence: TGTGCCAGCAGTTTTGAGAGTTCGGGGCCCCAGCATTTT. Translated, it gives CASSFESSGPQHF.

The rearrangement uses TRBV4-2 and TRBJ2-7; D gene uncertain. V dropped 4 bases and J dropped 5 bases, with 12 bases sitting between them. Germline V CDR1 and CDR2: LGHNA, YNFKEQ. The length of the CDR3 is 13 residues. The CDR3 is CASSRLEAHEQYF. As DNA, the CDR3 is TGTGCCAGCAGCCGCCTCGAAGCCCACGAGCAGTACTTC.

The chain joins TRBV24-1 to TRBJ2-3; D might be TRBD1 (6 bases). Germline-derived CDR1 and CDR2 are KGHDR and SFDVKD. The CDR3 runs to 16 residues. V gave up 9 bases and J gave up 5 bases, with 23 bases separating them. CDR3 protein: CATAPAGENGGDTQYF. CDR3 nucleotide sequence: TGTGCCACCGCCCCGGCAGGGGAAAATGGGGGAGATACGCAGTATTTT.

This clone was picked up a small number of times. The chain uses TRBV6-5 and TRBJ1-5; D is possibly TRBD1 (5 bases). Trimming took off 9 bases at V and 3 bases at J, with 12 bases between the two ends. The length of the CDR3 is 13 residues. Germline CDR1 MNHEY, CDR2 SVGAGI. The DNA for the CDR3 is TGTGCCAGTTCAGGGATGCCCAATCAGCCCCAGCATTTT. It encodes CASSGMPNQPQHF.

This clone was seen more than once but under ten times. CDR3 in amino acids: CASSTGGVPQHF. The DNA for the CDR3 is TGTGCCAGCAGCACGGGGGGGGTTCCCCAGCATTTT. V usage is TRBV28 and J usage is TRBJ1-5; weak D call: TRBD1 (5 bases). V lost 6 bases and J 10 bases, leaving 13 bases between the germline ends. CDR1 is MDHEN and CDR2 is SYDVKM in the germline V gene. This CDR3 has 12 amino acids.

The gene calls are TRBV30 and TRBJ1-2; 7 bases fit TRBD1. The CDR3 runs 13 residues. In germline, CDR1 is GTSNPN, CDR2 SVGIG (reference sequence). The V gene end was trimmed by 1 base and the J gene end by 8 bases; junction bases not matched to a gene: 7. CDR3 DNA sequence: TGTGCCTGGAGTGAGGGACAGCCGTTCGGCTACACCTTC. It specifies CAWSEGQPFGYTF.

A single count supports this clone. V and J are TRBV7-2 and TRBJ2-7; 8 bases are shared with TRBD2. CDR3 length: 19 residues. J lost 0 bases, V lost 1 base, and 14 bases had no gene match. Germline V gene data show CDR1 as SGHTA and CDR2 as FQGNSA. CDR3 DNA sequence: TGTGCCAGCAGCTTAGTAGCCCCACCACGTAGCGGGGCCTCCTACGAGCAGTACTTC. As protein: CASSLVAPPRSGASYEQYF.